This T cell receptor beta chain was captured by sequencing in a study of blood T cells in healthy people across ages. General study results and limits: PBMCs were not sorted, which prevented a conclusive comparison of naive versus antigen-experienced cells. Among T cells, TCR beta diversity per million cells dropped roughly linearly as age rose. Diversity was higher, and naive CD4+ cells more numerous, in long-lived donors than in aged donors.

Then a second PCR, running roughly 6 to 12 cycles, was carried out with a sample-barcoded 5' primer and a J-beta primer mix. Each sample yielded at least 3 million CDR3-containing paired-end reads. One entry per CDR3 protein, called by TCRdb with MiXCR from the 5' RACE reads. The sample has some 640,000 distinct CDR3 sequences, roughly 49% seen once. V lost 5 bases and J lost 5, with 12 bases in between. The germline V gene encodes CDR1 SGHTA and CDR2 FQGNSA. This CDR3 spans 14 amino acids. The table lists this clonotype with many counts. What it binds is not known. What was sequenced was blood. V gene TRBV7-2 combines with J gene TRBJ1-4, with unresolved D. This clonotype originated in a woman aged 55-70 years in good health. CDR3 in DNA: TGTGCCAGCAGCCCGCCCCGGCAGAATGAAAAACTGTTTTTT. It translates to CASSPPRQNEKLFF.